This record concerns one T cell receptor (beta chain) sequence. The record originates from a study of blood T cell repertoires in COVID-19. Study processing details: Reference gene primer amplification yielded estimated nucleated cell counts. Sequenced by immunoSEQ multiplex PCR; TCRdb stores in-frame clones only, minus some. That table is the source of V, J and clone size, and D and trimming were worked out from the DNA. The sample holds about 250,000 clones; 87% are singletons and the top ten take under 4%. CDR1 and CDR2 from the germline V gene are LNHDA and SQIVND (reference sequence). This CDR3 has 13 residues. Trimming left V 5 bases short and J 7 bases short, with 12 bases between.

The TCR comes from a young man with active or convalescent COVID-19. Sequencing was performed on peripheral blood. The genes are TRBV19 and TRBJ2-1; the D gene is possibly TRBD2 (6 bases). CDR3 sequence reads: CASSPGGGNEQFF. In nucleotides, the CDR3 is TGTGCCAGTAGTCCCGGGGGTGGGAATGAGCAGTTCTTC.